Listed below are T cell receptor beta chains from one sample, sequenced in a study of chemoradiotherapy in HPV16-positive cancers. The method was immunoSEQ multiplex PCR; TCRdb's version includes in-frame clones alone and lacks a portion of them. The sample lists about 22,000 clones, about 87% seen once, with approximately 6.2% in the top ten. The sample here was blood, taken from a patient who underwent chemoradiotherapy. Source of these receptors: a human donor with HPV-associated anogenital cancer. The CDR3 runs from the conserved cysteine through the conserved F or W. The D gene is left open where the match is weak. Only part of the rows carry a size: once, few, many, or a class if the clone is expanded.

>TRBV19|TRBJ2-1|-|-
TGTGCCAGTAGTATCGCCAGGAGCAACAATGAGCAGTTCTTC
CASSIARSNNEQFF
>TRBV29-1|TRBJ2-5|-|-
TGCAGCGTGACTGTTTCTCAGACCCAGTACTTC
CSVTVSQTQYF
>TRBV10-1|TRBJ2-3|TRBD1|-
TGCGCCAGCGGGGACAGGGGTACCCAAGATACGCAGTATTTT
CASGDRGTQDTQYF
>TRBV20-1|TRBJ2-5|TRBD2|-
TGCATCGCGGGACTAGAGGGGACCCAGTACTTC
CIAGLEGTQYF
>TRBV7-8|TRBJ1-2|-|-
TGTGCCAGCAGCTCCGACAGACCTAACTATGGCTACACCTTC
CASSSDRPNYGYTF
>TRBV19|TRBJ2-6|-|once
TGTGCCAGTAATACAAACTCTGGGGCCAACGTCCTGACTTTC
CASNTNSGANVLTF
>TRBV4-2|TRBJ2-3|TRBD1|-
TGTGCCAGCAGCCTCCCGACAGGACAGGGGCGATCCACAGATACGCAGTATTTT
CASSLPTGQGRSTDTQYF
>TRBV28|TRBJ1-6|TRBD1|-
TGTGCCAGCAGTAAGGGACAGGGGTTGGATAATTCACCCCTCCACTTT
CASSKGQGLDNSPLHF
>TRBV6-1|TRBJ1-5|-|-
TGTGCCAGCAGTGGAGATTGGGGCAATCAGCCCCAGCATTTT
CASSGDWGNQPQHF
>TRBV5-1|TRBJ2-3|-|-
TGCGCCAGCAGCTTGGGGGGGGGCCCAGATACGCAGTATTTT
CASSLGGGPDTQYF
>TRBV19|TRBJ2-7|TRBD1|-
TGTGCCAGTAGTATAGATCGAGGGGGACAGGGGGCCGACGAGCAGTACTTC
CASSIDRGGQGADEQYF
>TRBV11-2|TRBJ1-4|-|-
TGTGCCAGCAGCATAGGGAGGAATGAAAAACTGTTTTTT
CASSIGRNEKLFF
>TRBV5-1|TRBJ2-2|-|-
TGCGCCAGCTACCAGGGGGGGGACACCGGGGAGCTGTTTTTT
CASYQGGDTGELFF
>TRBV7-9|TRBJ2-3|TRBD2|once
TGTGCCAGCATCAAAAGCGGGGGGGCCGCAGATACGCAGTATTTT
CASIKSGGAADTQYF
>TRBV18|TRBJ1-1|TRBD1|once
TGTGCCAGCTCACCTGTTGGACAGGGGTTAACTGAAGCTTTCTTT
CASSPVGQGLTEAFF
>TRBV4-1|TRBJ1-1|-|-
TGCGCCAGCAGCCAAGATGAAGGGACTGAAGCTTTCTTT
CASSQDEGTEAFF
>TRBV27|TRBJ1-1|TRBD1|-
TGTGCCAGCACCACGACCGGGACAGCCACTGAAGCTTTCTTT
CASTTTGTATEAFF
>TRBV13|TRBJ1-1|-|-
TGTGCCAGCCGTTCGGGACCCCACACTGAAGCTTTCTTT
CASRSGPHTEAFF
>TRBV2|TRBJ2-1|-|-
TGTGCCAGCACCGCGGACTTGGGCTCCTACAATGAGCAGTTCTTC
CASTADLGSYNEQFF
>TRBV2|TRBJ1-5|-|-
TGTGCCAGCAGGGGGTATAGCAATCAGCCCCAGCATTTT
CASRGYSNQPQHF
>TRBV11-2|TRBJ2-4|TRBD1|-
TGTGCCAGCAGCCAACCCGGGACAGGGGTTTCCAAAAACATTCAGTACTTC
CASSQPGTGVSKNIQYF
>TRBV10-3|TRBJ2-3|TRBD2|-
TGTGCCATCAGTAGCGGGGGGGTGAGCACAGATACGCAGTATTTT
CAISSGGVSTDTQYF
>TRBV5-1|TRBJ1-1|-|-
TGCGCCAGCAGCTTGGGGAACCGAGAAGCTTTCTTT
CASSLGNREAFF
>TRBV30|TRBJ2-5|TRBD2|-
TGTGCCTGGATACCACAACCGGGACTAGCGACCCAGTACTTC
CAWIPQPGLATQYF
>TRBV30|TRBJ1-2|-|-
TGTGCCTGGAGTGTGGGACCCCCAAGGGACTATGGCTACACCTTC
CAWSVGPPRDYGYTF
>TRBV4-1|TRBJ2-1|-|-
TGCGCCAGCAGCCAAGAACAGGGATATGAGCAGTTCTTC
CASSQEQGYEQFF
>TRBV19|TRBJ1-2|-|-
TGTGCCAGTAGTGTGGGCAGGAGACCTTACTATGGCTACACCTTC
CASSVGRRPYYGYTF